The rows below give T cell receptor beta chains drawn from one sample of a study of metastatic and nonmetastatic thyroid tumors. TCRdb reassembled clones from the PCR reads with MiXCR. The sample lists 15,000 to 20,000 clones; roughly a fifth were seen once. The sequencing sample was made of tumor tissue. The receptors derive from a female donor with papillary thyroid cancer or a benign thyroid nodule (not recorded which). Some clones in this sample may be carry-over from other donors' samples. Each CDR3 is given without its conserved first and last residue.

j_call v_call cdr3_aa
TRBJ2-1 TRBV6-2/TRBV6-3 ASSYQAGARWEQF
TRBJ2-7 TRBV20-1 SAMGRGTYEQY
TRBJ2-3 TRBV6-1 ASGRRRTDTQY
TRBJ2-1 TRBV7-2 ASSLEDVYNEQF
TRBJ2-3 TRBV6-6 ASSYGQGADTQY
TRBJ1-2 TRBV30 AWRGTGKVDYGYT
TRBJ2-5 TRBV29-1 SFSRRGYQETQY
TRBJ1-1 TRBV10-3 AISDSGVSEAV
TRBJ1-2 TRBV20-1 SARTGGRYT
TRBJ2-7 TRBV28 ASSQGLYAWEQY
TRBJ2-3 TRBV7-3 ASSPTGGAGTDTQY
TRBJ1-4 TRBV12-3/TRBV12-4 ASSLSTGHNEKLF
TRBJ2-2 TRBV20-1 SASKPMGTGGAGELF
TRBJ2-5 TRBV28 ASSISGGVGETQY
TRBJ2-3 TRBV9 ASSVAPSGMGTDTQY
TRBJ2-7 TRBV10-1 ASSETGAYEQY
TRBJ2-7 TRBV5-1 ASTRGQGMDEQY
TRBJ1-1 TRBV6-2/TRBV6-3 ASSYTPRGRAEAF
TRBJ2-7 TRBV5-1 ASSNPGTDTYEQY
TRBJ1-6 TRBV5-4 ASSLEGINSPLH
TRBJ2-1 TRBV7-3 ASSPELRPYNEQF
TRBJ2-5 TRBV10-2 ASSESTSWSETQY
TRBJ2-1 TRBV13 ASKSGPGSYNEQF
TRBJ2-3 TRBV7-9 ASSSPGQGSDTQY
TRBJ2-7 TRBV11-2 ASSFSSGIRPYEQY
TRBJ2-1 TRBV30 AWSVLSINEQF
TRBJ2-2 TRBV6-4 ASKGLLSTGELF
TRBJ2-1 TRBV6-2/TRBV6-3 ASHTRREAGGNEQF
TRBJ2-4 TRBV4-2 ASSPTGEVNIQY
TRBJ2-7 TRBV19 ASSFTGTGYEQY
TRBJ1-2 TRBV20-1 SAPELNYGYT
TRBJ2-2 TRBV3-1 ASSQDSHIIGELF
TRBJ2-7 TRBV4-1 ASSPSGTSYEQY
TRBJ2-7 TRBV4-1 ASSQGLGPTYEQY
TRBJ2-5 TRBV4-1 ASSHSTGKRGLAGPLETQY
TRBJ1-5 TRBV2 ASLLDRTSNQPQH
TRBJ1-2 TRBV6-2/TRBV6-3 ASSSFSGYT
TRBJ2-2 TRBV28 ASSLGGNWAGTNTGELF
TRBJ2-1 TRBV12-3/TRBV12-4 ASSLVGGNEQF
TRBJ2-2 TRBV11-2 ASSFRGVANTGELF
TRBJ2-4 TRBV10-3 AIGPRENIQY
TRBJ1-6 TRBV20-1 SASEGPGGNSPLH
TRBJ1-2 TRBV6-1 ASRLGTGRYGYT